These 8 T cell receptor beta chains were sequenced from one sample in a study of low-dose radiotherapy and immunotherapy resistance in tumors. Both a constant-region primer and a V-primer adapter served to amplify TCRs across 20 to 25 PCR cycles. TCRdb used MiXCR to reprocess the reads, holding one entry per CDR3 protein. The sample yields 40,000 to 65,000 distinct CDR3 sequences, around 33% seen once. Noted time point: after trial treatment. The treatment is: LDRT plus nivolumab, ipilimumab, low-dose cyclophosphamide and aspirin (RACIN trial). The sample here was PBMCs, taken after low-dose radiotherapy plus immunotherapy. These receptors were taken from a male donor with rectosigmoid adenocarcinoma.

This clonotype appeared a few times. The V and J genes are TRBV29-1 and TRBJ1-1; D unclear. The CDR3 runs 12 residues. Germline CDR1 is SQVTM and CDR2 is ANQGSEA. V lost 2 bases, J lost 7 bases, and 11 bases lay in between. The chain's CDR3 is CSVELRYSEAFF. The CDR3 DNA follows: TGCAGCGTTGAACTTAGGTATAGTGAAGCTTTCTTT.

A remark on this clonotype: A much larger clone differs from this one at a single base, so this may be a read error. The chain has TRBV19 and TRBJ1-5, with D uncertain. Germline CDR1 is LNHDA and CDR2 is SQIVND (reference sequence). This CDR3 has 13 amino acids. CDR3 region: CASSQYSNQPLHF. The CDR3, as DNA: TGTGCCAGTAGCCAGTATAGCAATCAGCCCCTGCATTTT.

This clonotype occurred a few times. The chain joins TRBV7-8 to TRBJ1-2; no definite D call. Germline CDR1 reads SGHVS; CDR2 reads FQNEAQ. The germline V and J ends were trimmed by 1 base and 4 bases, with 10 bases remaining between them. This CDR3 has 14 residues. The CDR3 bases are TGTGCCAGCAGCTTAGGGACTCTATTCTATGGCTACACCTTC. Its protein is CASSLGTLFYGYTF. The full variable domain, its missing parts supplied by reference TRBV7-8 and TRBJ1-2, is GAGVSQSPRYKVAKRGQDVALRCDPISGHVSLFWYQQALGQGPEFLTYFQNEAQLDKSGLPSDRFFAERPEGSVSTLKIQRTQQEDSAVYLCASSLGTLFYGYTFGSGTRLTVV.

Note on this clonotype: It is unclear where the CDR3 begins or ends on the DNA, so no DNA is shown, and the CDR3 is as TCRdb lists it. The chain uses TRBV7-6 and TRBJ2-2; the DNA was not used to check the table's D call, TRBD1. Germline CDR1 reads SGHVS; CDR2 reads FNYEAQ. Counting both end residues, the CDR3 totals 15 amino acids. CDR3 loop: CASSVGAAGELFFFF.

The V and J genes are TRBV12-3 or TRBV12-4 and TRBJ1-3, with a tentative D call TRBD1 (6 bases). This CDR3 comprises 15 residues. Trimming took 6 bases from V and 0 from J, leaving 12 bases between them. CDR3 amino acids: CASSLGQLSGNTIYF. The CDR3 DNA reads as TGTGCCAGCAGCCTTGGACAGCTCTCTGGAAACACCATATATTTT.

This clonotype has only a few counts. A far larger clone is just one base off, so this is likely a read error. The chain links TRBV29-1 to TRBJ2-1; either TRBD1 or TRBD2 may supply D (5 bases each). CDR1 SQVTM and CDR2 ANQGSEA come from the germline V gene. The CDR3 runs to 13 residues. Trimming stripped 3 bases from V and 13 bases from J, with 19 bases between. Written as DNA, the CDR3 is TGCAGCGTTGACGGGACGGCCGAAGAGACCCAGTTCTTC. This translates into CSVDGTAEETQFF.

This clonotype was counted a single time. The CDR3 DNA follows: TGTGCCAGCAGCTTGGGCAGACCCAGCTCCTACGAGCAGTACTTC. Its translation: CASSLGRPSSYEQYF. V is TRBV5-4 and J is TRBJ2-7; the D is unclear. The germline V gene encodes CDR1 SGHNT and CDR2 YYREEE (reference sequence). CDR3 size: 15 residues. V was pared by 0 bases and J by 0 bases, with 10 bases between.

This clonotype was detected many times. V gene TRBV4-3 combines with J gene TRBJ1-1; D is possibly TRBD1 (5 bases). The V end lost 0 bases, the J end lost 3 bases, and 11 bases lay between the germline ends. Germline CDR1 is LGHNA and CDR2 is YSLEER. There are 15 residues in the CDR3. CDR3 region: CASSQDTGGYTEAFF. CDR3 bases: TGCGCCAGCAGCCAAGATACGGGGGGTTACACTGAAGCTTTCTTT.